This T cell receptor beta chain was obtained from a study of blood T cell repertoires in COVID-19. Study-level information: Sample material is recorded as cDNA or gDNA derived from T cells, B-cell-depleted T cells, or PBMCs.

CDR1 is LNHDA, CDR2 SQIVND, per germline (reference sequence). V lost 6 bases, J lost 0 bases, and 10 bases lay in between. The length of the CDR3 is 14 residues. Per the study methods: Scientists estimated how many nucleated cells there were by amplifying reference gene primers. The protocol was immunoSEQ multiplex PCR, while the TCRdb copy is restricted to in-frame clones and leaves out a portion. V and J calls and clone size follow that table, whereas D and trimming were derived from the DNA. Of 140,000 to 150,000 clones in the sample, about 87% were seen once. The V call is TRBV19, the J call TRBJ2-3; no clear D. The specimen was peripheral blood. This receptor was obtained from a man between 60 and 70 years old with active or convalescent COVID-19. This CDR3 reads CASRKSISTDTQYF. The CDR3 region has the DNA TGTGCCAGTAGAAAGAGCATTAGCACAGATACGCAGTATTTT. Together with reference TRBV19 and TRBJ2-3, the CDR3 gives the full variable domain: DGGITQSPKYLFRKEGQNVTLSCEQNLNHDAMYWYRQDPGQGLRLIYYSQIVNDFQKGDIAEGYSVSREKKESFPLTVTSAQKNPTAFYLCASRKSISTDTQYFGPGTRLTVL.